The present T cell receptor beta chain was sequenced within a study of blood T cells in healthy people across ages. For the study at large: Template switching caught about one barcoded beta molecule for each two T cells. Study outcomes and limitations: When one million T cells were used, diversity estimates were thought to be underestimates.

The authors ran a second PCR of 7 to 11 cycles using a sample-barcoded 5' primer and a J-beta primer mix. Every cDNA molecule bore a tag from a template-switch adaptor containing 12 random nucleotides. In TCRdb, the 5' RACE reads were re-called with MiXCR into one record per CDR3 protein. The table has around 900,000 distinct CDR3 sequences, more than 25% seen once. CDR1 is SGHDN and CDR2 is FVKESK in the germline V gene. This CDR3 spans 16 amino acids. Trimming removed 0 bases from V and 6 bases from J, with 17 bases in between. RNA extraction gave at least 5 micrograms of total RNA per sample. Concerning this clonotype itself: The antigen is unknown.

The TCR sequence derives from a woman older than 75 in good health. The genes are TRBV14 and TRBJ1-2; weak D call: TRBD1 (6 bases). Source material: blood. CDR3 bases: TGTGCCAGCAGCCAAGATCGTCGGCAGGGGATAGATGGCTACACCTTC. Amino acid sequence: CASSQDRRQGIDGYTF. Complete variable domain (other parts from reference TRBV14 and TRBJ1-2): EAGVTQFPSHSVIEKGQTVTLRCDPISGHDNLYWYRRVMGKEIKFLLHFVKESKQDESGMPNNRFLAERTGGTYSTLKVQPAELEDSGVYFCASSQDRRQGIDGYTFGSGTRLTVV.